Sequencing of this T cell receptor (beta chain) was carried out in a study of PD-1 blockade in classical Hodgkin lymphoma. General study points: Compared with baseline, CD4+ but not CD8+ TCR diversity had risen significantly by C4D1. Compared with healthy donors, newly diagnosed patients reportedly showed lower baseline TCR diversity.

V was cut by 4 bases and J by 7 bases, with 9 bases left in between. CDR1 is SGHNT and CDR2 is YYREEE in the germline V gene (reference sequence). CDR3 length equals 12 residues. With regard to this clone: The antigen is unknown.

TCRdb's table, derived via immunoSEQ multiplex PCR, lists solely in-frame clones and lacks some. The sample has 100,000 to 120,000 clones; roughly nine tenths are singletons. The patients all showed relapse after autologous stem cell transplantation, while their brentuximab vedotin exposure varied. The chain links TRBV5-4 to TRBJ1-5; D call uncertain. The TCR was taken from a human donor with classical Hodgkin lymphoma. The starting material was peripheral blood mononuclear cells (PBMCs), obtained before the second cycle of nivolumab. CDR3 nucleotides: TGTGCCAGCAGCCAGCAAGGCCAGCCCCAGCATTTT. Translating gives CASSQQGQPQHF.